The subject of this entry is one T cell receptor (beta chain). Its antigen is currently unknown. It was with a sample-barcoded 5' primer and a J-beta primer mix that a second PCR of about 7 to 12 cycles was run. There were at least 3 million CDR3-containing paired-end reads obtained from each sample. TCRdb re-derived calls from the 5' RACE reads in MiXCR, one entry per CDR3 protein. The profile covers almost 1 million distinct CDR3 sequences, with around 54% appearing a single time and about a fifth taken by the ten largest. Collection of roughly 9.8 milliliters of peripheral blood was performed for each donor. The source of the sample is a study of blood T cells in healthy people across ages. Overall study results and limits: Greater diversity and more naive CD4+ cells were seen in long-lived donors than in aged donors. In these data, TCR beta diversity tracked strongly with naive T cell percentage.

This CDR3 has 12 amino acids. Sequences were obtained from blood. This TCR came from a woman in her sixties in good health. This rearrangement joins TRBV21-1 to TRBJ2-7. TRBV21-1 is labeled a pseudogene. CDR3 DNA sequence: TGTGCCAGCAGCTGGAACCCCTACGAGCAGTACTTC. It specifies CASSWNPYEQYF.